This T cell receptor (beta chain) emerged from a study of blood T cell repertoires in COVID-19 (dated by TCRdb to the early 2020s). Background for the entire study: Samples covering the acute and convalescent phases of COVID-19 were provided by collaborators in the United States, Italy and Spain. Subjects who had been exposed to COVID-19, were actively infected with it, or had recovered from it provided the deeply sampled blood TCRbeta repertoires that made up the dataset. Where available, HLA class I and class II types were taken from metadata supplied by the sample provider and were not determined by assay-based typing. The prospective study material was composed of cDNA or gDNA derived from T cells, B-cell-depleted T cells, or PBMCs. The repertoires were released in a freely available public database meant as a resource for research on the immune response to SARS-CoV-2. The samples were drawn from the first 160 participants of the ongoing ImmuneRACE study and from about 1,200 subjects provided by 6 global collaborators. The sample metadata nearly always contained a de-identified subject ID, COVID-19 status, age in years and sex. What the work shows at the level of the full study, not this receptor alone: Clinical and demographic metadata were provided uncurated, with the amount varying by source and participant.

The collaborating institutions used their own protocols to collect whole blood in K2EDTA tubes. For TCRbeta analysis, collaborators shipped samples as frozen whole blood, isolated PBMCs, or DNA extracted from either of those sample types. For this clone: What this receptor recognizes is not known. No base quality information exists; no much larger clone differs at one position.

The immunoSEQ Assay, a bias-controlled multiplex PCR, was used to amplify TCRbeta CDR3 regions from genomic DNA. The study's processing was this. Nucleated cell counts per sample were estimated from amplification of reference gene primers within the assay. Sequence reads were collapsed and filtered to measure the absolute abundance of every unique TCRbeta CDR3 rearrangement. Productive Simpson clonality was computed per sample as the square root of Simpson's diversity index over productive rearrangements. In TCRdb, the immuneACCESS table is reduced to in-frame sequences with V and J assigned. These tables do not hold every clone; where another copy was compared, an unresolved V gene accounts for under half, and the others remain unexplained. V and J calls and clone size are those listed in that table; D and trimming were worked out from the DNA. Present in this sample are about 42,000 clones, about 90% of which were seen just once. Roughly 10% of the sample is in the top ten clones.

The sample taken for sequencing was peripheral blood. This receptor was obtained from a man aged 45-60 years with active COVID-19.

The DNA is as follows: TGTGCCAGCAGCGTTTACGGGAGTGCCGCGGGGGATACGCAGTATTTT. It codes for CASSVYGSAAGDTQYF. The sequence links TRBV9 to TRBJ2-3, with TRBD2 tentatively as D gene (6 bases match). V loses 2 bases of germline sequence and J loses 6 bases, and the interval between the two ends is 19 bases. Looking up the germline V gene yields CDR1 SGDLS and CDR2 YYNGEE. Reading from cysteine to phenylalanine, the CDR3 counts 16 amino acids. Here the CDR3 DNA is all that survives: 48 bases in frame from base 1.